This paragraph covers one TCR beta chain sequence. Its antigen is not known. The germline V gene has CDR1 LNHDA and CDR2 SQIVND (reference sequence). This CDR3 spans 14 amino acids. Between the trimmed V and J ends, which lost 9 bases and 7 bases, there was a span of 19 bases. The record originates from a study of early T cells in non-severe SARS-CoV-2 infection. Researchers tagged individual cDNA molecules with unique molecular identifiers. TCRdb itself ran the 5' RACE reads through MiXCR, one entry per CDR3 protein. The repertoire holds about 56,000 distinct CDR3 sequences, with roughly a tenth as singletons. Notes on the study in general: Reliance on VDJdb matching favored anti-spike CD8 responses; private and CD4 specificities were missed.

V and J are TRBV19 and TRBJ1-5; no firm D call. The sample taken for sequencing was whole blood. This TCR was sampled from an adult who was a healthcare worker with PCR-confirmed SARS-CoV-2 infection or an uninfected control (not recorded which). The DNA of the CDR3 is TGTGCCAGCTCGTCGTACGGCGGTGGGCAGCCCCAGCATTTT. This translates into CASSSYGGGQPQHF.